The rows below give T cell receptor beta chains drawn from one sample of a study of identical twins. TCRdb re-called the 5' RACE reads with MiXCR, one entry per CDR3 protein. This table holds about 260,000 distinct CDR3 sequences, about 7% found once. The data also belong to a second study, concerning yellow fever vaccine responses in identical twins.

Specimen: memory (CD45RO+) T cells sorted from blood. These receptors came from a woman between 18 and 29 years old in good health. CDR3s include the opening cysteine and the closing phenylalanine or tryptophan.

v_call,j_call,cdr3_aa
TRBV7-2,TRBJ2-7,CASSLGLARAVGYEQYF
TRBV20-1,TRBJ2-7,CSASGLAGVDEQYF
TRBV3-1,TRBJ2-1,CASSPGLGQGGVYNEQFF
TRBV5-1,TRBJ2-3,CASSLGTSGFTDTQYF
TRBV9,TRBJ1-3,CASSASGTGGSGNTIYF
TRBV19,TRBJ2-1,CASSPGTGYRNEQFF
TRBV14,TRBJ2-7,CASSQFRGSRLEQYF
TRBV28,TRBJ1-3,CASSLPGSSGNTIYF
TRBV7-3,TRBJ2-3,CASSLNGGFSTDTQYF
TRBV20-1,TRBJ2-1,CSASGTSRNEQFF
TRBV29-1,TRBJ2-3,CSATGQVNRNTQYF
TRBV28,TRBJ1-6,CASRPDRSSYNSPLHF
TRBV6-1,TRBJ1-2,CASIPPGARSYGYTF
TRBV25-1,TRBJ1-1,CASSEWPIRGHYTEAFF
TRBV20-1,TRBJ2-3,CSARDSRTSTDTQYF
TRBV6-5,TRBJ1-6,CASSYLEDNDNSPLHF
TRBV5-1,TRBJ2-1,CASKGGGPFDEQFF
TRBV24-1,TRBJ2-1,CATSDSIAGEQFF
TRBV5-6,TRBJ1-2,CASSLDRVSGYTF
TRBV12-3/TRBV12-4,TRBJ2-3,CASSLVGAGTDTQYF
TRBV12-3/TRBV12-4,TRBJ1-6,CASSLQGFSPLHF
TRBV29-1,TRBJ1-1,CSVERGVNTEAFF
TRBV7-9,TRBJ2-2,CASRYSVTGELFF
TRBV6-1,TRBJ2-3,CASRFPGVDGSDTQYF
TRBV5-1,TRBJ2-7,CASSPDRVSLYEQYF
TRBV6-5,TRBJ2-7,CASSHSGTGIYEQYF
TRBV19,TRBJ2-1,CASRIAGRGNNEQFF
TRBV6-1,TRBJ2-5,CASSEVKGDQETQYF
TRBV29-1,TRBJ2-5,CSVEWGIQETQYF
TRBV20-1,TRBJ2-7,CSASGLAAYEQYF
TRBV7-6,TRBJ2-5,CASSSGGLETQYF
TRBV20-1,TRBJ2-7,CSARGLAGDFYEQYF
TRBV5-4,TRBJ2-1,CASSLDRYNEQFF
TRBV12-3/TRBV12-4,TRBJ1-1,CASSLNSVGYTEAFF
TRBV11-2,TRBJ2-5,CASSSAGGVAETQYF
TRBV18,TRBJ2-3,CASSPTSPSGGGHTQYF
TRBV20-1,TRBJ2-2,CSARSTSGNTGELFF
TRBV24-1,TRBJ2-2,CATSDPTSGRTGELFF
TRBV9,TRBJ1-2,CASSADTANYGYTF
TRBV6-5,TRBJ2-3,CASSSLGGGTDTQYF
TRBV20-1,TRBJ2-1,CSASAAIPGPSYNEQFF
TRBV25-1,TRBJ2-5,CASSASGTRSQETQYF
TRBV24-1,TRBJ2-1,CATSDLFGQGSYNEQFF
TRBV7-8,TRBJ1-5,CASSLAGVGNQPQHF
TRBV29-1,TRBJ2-5,CSVRKLAVYQETQYF